This T cell receptor (beta chain) is drawn from a study of shared clonotypes between healthy human individuals. The assay was run at deep level. Profiled with immunoSEQ multiplex PCR; TCRdb holds only in-frame clones, not every one. The repertoire has millions of clones, 90% to 95% of them found once; the top ten carry 0.1% to 0.15%. Study outcomes and limitations: Represented genetic and exposure-history diversity was restricted by having few donors.

V lost 7 bases, J lost 3 bases, and 17 bases lay in between. This CDR3 is built from 14 residues. CDR1 and CDR2 (germline): GTSNPN, SVGIG (reference sequence). Concerning this clone: As yet, its antigen is unknown.

V gene TRBV30 combines with J gene TRBJ2-3; D is possibly TRBD1 or TRBD2 (6 bases each). The clonotype was recovered from a man younger than 30 in good health. Sequenced input: naive CD4+ T cells sorted from blood. Subset described: CD45RA+ positively selected. This CDR3 reads CAFSPGDNTDTQYF. The CDR3, as DNA: TGTGCCTTTTCCCCGGGGGACAATACAGATACGCAGTATTTT.